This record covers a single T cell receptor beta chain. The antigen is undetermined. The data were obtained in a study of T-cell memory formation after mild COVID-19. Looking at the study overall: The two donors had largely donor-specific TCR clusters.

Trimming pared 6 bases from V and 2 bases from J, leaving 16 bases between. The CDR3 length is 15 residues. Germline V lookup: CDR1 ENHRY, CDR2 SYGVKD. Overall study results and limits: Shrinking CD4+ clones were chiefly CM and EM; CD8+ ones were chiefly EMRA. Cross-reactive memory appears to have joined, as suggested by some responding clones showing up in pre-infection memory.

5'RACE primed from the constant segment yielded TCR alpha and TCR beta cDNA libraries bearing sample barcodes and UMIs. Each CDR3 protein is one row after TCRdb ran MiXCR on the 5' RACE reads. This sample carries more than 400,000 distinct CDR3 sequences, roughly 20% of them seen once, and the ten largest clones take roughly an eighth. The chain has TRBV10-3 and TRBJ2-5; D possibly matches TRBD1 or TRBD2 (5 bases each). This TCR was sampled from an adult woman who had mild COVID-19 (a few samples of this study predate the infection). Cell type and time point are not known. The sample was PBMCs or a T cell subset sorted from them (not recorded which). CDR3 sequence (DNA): TGTGCCATCAGCGGGGCTGGTTACCAGCAAGAGACCCAGTACTTC. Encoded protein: CAISGAGYQQETQYF.